The 18 T cell receptor beta chains below all came from one sample that was sequenced in a study of T cell responses to AZD1222 COVID-19 vaccine. Only in-frame clones appear in the TCRdb table, and some are missing; sequencing was by immunoSEQ multiplex PCR. Of about 150,000 clones in the sample, 92% were seen once. The sample here was peripheral blood, taken 28 days after the second AZD1222 dose. These receptors all stem from an adult who received the AZD1222 COVID-19 vaccine.

The rearrangement uses TRBV9 and TRBJ1-3; D is ambiguous. This CDR3 is 15 amino acids long. Deletions cut 4 bases from V and 0 bases from J, with 11 bases between. Germline values: CDR1 SGDLS, CDR2 YYNGEE. The CDR3 here is CASSPRRDSGNTIYF. The CDR3 DNA sequence: TGTGCCAGCAGCCCTCGGAGGGACTCTGGAAACACCATATATTTT.

The J gene is TRBJ2-7, the V gene TRBV5-6; 7 bases match TRBD1. CDR3 size: 14 residues. The V gene end was trimmed by 4 bases and the J gene end by 0 bases; junction bases not matched to a gene: 4. Germline CDR1 SGHDT, CDR2 YYEEEE. CDR3 in DNA: TGTGCCAGCAGCCTCGGACAGGTCTCCTACGAGCAGTACTTC. Encoded protein: CASSLGQVSYEQYF.

V and J are TRBV29-1 and TRBJ2-1; TRBD2 aligns across 14 bases. Losses at the gene ends were 3 bases for V and 9 bases for J; bases not matched to a gene: 7. CDR1 is SQVTM and CDR2 is ANQGSEA in the germline V gene. The CDR3 sequence is 15 residues long. CDR3 sequence: CSVDPGLAGAGEQFF. DNA for the CDR3: TGCAGCGTTGATCCGGGACTAGCGGGAGCGGGTGAGCAGTTCTTC.

The CDR3 protein is CASSLGSGTTLSEQYF. The CDR3 DNA reads TGTGCCAGCAGCTTAGGGTCCGGGACTACCCTAAGTGAGCAGTACTTC. The gene calls are TRBV11-2 and TRBJ2-7; 7 positions match TRBD2. The V and J ends lost 1 base and 7 bases, in that order; junction bases with no gene match: 13. The CDR3 loop spans 16 amino acids. Germline CDR1 and CDR2: SGHAT and FQNNGV.

This rearrangement joins TRBV30 to TRBJ1-2; D is undetermined. Looked up from germline, CDR1 is GTSNPN and CDR2 is SVGIG (reference sequence). CDR3 length equals 12 residues. With 2 bases removed from V and 4 bases from J, the gap between germline ends came to 8 bases. The CDR3 DNA is TGTGCCTGGAGTTCCTCGTCCTATGGCTACACCTTC. Translating it yields CAWSSSSYGYTF.

The CDR3 protein is CASTPLTSAPRTGLSTDTQYF. CDR3 bases: TGTGCCAGCACCCCCCTTACCTCCGCCCCCCGGACAGGGCTAAGCACAGATACGCAGTATTTT. V usage is TRBV27 and J usage is TRBJ2-3; TRBD1 matches at 8 bases. This CDR3 contains 21 residues. J was trimmed by 0 bases and V by 7 bases; bases with no gene match: 24. CDR1 and CDR2 (germline): MNHEY, SMNVEV (reference sequence).

J is TRBJ2-4 and V is TRBV6-1, with unresolved D. Trimming took off 2 bases at V and 0 bases at J, with 17 bases between the two ends. Germline CDR1 reads MNHNS; CDR2 reads SASEGT. The CDR3 length is 18 residues. The chain's CDR3 is CASSEHHGGALAKNIQYF. The CDR3 DNA is TGTGCCAGCAGTGAACATCACGGCGGCGCGCTAGCCAAAAACATTCAGTACTTC.

The genes are TRBV11-2 and TRBJ2-7; no clear D. Per germline, CDR1 SGHAT and CDR2 FQNNGV. V lost 1 base to trimming and J lost 5 bases, with 6 bases between them. The CDR3 covers 12 residues. The CDR3 spells CASSLAGDEQYF. The CDR3 DNA reads TGTGCCAGCAGCTTAGCTGGGGACGAGCAGTACTTC.

V and J are TRBV11-3 and TRBJ2-7; 7 positions match TRBD1. Germline loops: CDR1 SGHNT, CDR2 YENEEA. After removal of 5 bases from V and 4 bases from J, the junction contained 14 bases not matched to a gene. The CDR3 extends over 16 amino acids. The CDR3 coding sequence is TGTGCCAGCAGCACCGTTTTTACAGGGGCAGAATACGAGCAGTACTTC. Protein product: CASSTVFTGAEYEQYF.

The V call is TRBV30, the J call TRBJ1-6; tentatively, D is TRBD1 (5 bases). Germline V gives CDR1 GTSNPN, CDR2 SVGIG (reference sequence). Trimming shortened V by 2 bases and J by 5 bases, and 13 bases separated the two germline ends. CDR3 length: 15 amino acids. The CDR3 nucleotides are TGTGCCTGGAGTTCGCTGGGACCTGATAATTCACCCCTCCACTTT. Its protein is CAWSSLGPDNSPLHF.

This chain uses TRBV27 with TRBJ2-7; D call uncertain. Germline CDR1 and CDR2: MNHEY and SMNVEV (reference sequence). V lost 1 base and J 3 bases, leaving 7 bases between the germline ends. The CDR3 loop spans 13 amino acids. This CDR3 reads CASSLFLNYEQYF. CDR3 sequence (DNA): TGTGCCAGCAGTTTATTTCTGAACTACGAGCAGTACTTC.

This clone is a singleton in its sample. The chain couples TRBV7-9 to TRBJ2-7; D is unresolved. V shed 5 bases and J shed 0 bases, with 14 bases lying between them. The CDR3 is made up of 15 amino acids. Germline values: CDR1 SEHNR, CDR2 FQNEAQ (reference sequence). For the CDR3, the DNA is TGTGCCAGCAGCCCACTCGCAGGAATCTCCTACGAGCAGTACTTC. Translating it yields CASSPLAGISYEQYF. Supplemented by reference TRBV7-9 and TRBJ2-7, the full variable domain reads DTGVSQNPRHKITKRGQNVTFRCDPISEHNRLYWYRQTLGQGPEFLTYFQNEAQLEKSRLLSDRFSAERPKGSFSTLEIQRTEQGDSAMYLCASSPLAGISYEQYFGPGTRLTVT.

V is TRBV29-1 and J is TRBJ1-1, with D possibly being TRBD1 (6 bases). Trimming took 6 bases from V and 3 from J, leaving 14 bases between them. Germline CDR1 SQVTM, CDR2 ANQGSEA. The CDR3 is 13 residues long. CDR3 sequence: CSVARQEYTEAFF. In DNA, the CDR3 is TGCAGCGTGGCACGACAGGAATACACTGAAGCTTTCTTT.

Regarding this clone: The same CDR3 arises from other DNA sequences in this sample as well. This chain links TRBV28 with TRBJ2-1; D not resolved. Trimming took 6 bases from V and 0 from J, leaving 0 bases between them. The CDR3 is made up of 11 amino acids. Germline assignment: CDR1 MDHEN and CDR2 SYDVKM. CDR3 sequence (DNA): TGTGCCAGCAGCTCCTACAATGAGCAGTTCTTC. It encodes CASSSYNEQFF.

In its sample, this clone was seen a few times. The chain couples TRBV7-2 to TRBJ2-7; TRBD1 matches at 7 bases. V was pared by 4 bases and J by 4 bases, with 7 bases of the junction left unmatched. The CDR3 spans 14 residues. The germline CDR1 and CDR2 sequences are SGHTA and FQGNSA. The CDR3 is CASSSNRGRYEQYF. The CDR3 bases are TGTGCCAGCAGCTCCAACAGGGGCAGATACGAGCAGTACTTC. Filled out from reference TRBV7-2 and TRBJ2-7, the complete variable domain reads GAGVSQSPSNKVTEKGKDVELRCDPISGHTALYWYRQSLGQGLEFLIYFQGNSAPDKSGLPSDRFSAERTGGSVSTLTIQRTQQEDSAVYLCASSSNRGRYEQYFGPGTRLTVT.

The V call is TRBV4-3, the J call TRBJ1-5; D remains unclear. Germline lookup yields CDR1 LGHNA and CDR2 YSLEER. V lost 0 bases, J lost 7 bases, and 13 bases lay in between. This CDR3 region has 15 residues. CDR3 amino acids: CASSQDPFGEQPQHF. DNA of the CDR3: TGCGCCAGCAGCCAAGATCCCTTCGGGGAACAGCCCCAGCATTTT.

This clone came up a few times. The gene calls are TRBV5-5 and TRBJ2-7; the match to TRBD2 covers 9 bases. The germline V gene has CDR1 SGHKS and CDR2 YYEKEE (reference sequence). The length of the CDR3 is 14 residues. Unmatched junction bases numbered 6, after V lost 2 bases and J lost 6 bases. The CDR3 DNA reads as TGTGCCAGCAGCTTAACCCTAGCGGGATTCGAGCAGTACTTC. Its translation is CASSLTLAGFEQYF.

This sequence joins TRBV5-1 and TRBJ1-1, with TRBD1 as a possible D gene (6 bases). V was pared by 0 bases and J by 2 bases, with 14 bases between. CDR1 is SGHRS and CDR2 is YFSETQ in the germline V gene. The CDR3 length is 16 residues. Here the CDR3 DNA reads TGCGCCAGCAGCTTGGCGCCAGGGGTTCTCAACACTGAAGCTTTCTTT. This translates into CASSLAPGVLNTEAFF.